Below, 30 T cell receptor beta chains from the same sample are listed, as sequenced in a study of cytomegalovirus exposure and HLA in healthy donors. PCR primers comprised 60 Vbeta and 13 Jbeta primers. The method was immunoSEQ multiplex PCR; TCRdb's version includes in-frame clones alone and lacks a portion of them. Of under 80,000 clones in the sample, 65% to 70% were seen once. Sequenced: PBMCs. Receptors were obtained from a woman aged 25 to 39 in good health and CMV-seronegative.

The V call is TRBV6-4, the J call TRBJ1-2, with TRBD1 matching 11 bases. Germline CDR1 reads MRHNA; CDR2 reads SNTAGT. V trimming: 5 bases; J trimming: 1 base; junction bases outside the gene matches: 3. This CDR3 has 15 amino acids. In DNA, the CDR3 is TGTGCCAGCAGTCCGGACAGGGGGCTTAACTATGGCTACACCTTC. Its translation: CASSPDRGLNYGYTF.

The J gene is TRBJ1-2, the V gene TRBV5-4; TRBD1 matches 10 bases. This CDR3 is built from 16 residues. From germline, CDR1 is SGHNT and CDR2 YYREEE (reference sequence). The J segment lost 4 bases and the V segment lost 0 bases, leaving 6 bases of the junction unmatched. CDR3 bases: TGTGCCAGCAGCTTGGAGGGGGACAGGGGACTCTATGGCTACACCTTC. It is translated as CASSLEGDRGLYGYTF.

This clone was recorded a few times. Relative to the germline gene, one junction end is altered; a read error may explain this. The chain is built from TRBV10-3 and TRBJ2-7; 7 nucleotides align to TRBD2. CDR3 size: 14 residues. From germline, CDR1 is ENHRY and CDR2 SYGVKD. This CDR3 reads CASSYQRGFDEQYF. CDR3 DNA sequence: TGTGCCAGCAGTTACCAGCGGGGTTTCGACGAGCAGTACTTC.

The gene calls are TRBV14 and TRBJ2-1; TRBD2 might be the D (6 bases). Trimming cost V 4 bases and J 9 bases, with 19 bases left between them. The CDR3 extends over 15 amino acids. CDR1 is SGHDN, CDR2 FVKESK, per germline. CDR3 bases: TGTGCCAGCAGCCCGGGACCTAGCGCCTGGGGTGAGCAGTTCTTC. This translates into CASSPGPSAWGEQFF.

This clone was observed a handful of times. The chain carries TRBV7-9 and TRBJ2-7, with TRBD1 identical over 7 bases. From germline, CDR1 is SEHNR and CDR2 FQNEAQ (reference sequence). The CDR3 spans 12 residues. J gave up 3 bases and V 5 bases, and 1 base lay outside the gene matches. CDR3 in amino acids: CASSRTGYEQYF. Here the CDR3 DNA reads TGTGCCAGCAGCCGGACAGGCTACGAGCAGTACTTC.

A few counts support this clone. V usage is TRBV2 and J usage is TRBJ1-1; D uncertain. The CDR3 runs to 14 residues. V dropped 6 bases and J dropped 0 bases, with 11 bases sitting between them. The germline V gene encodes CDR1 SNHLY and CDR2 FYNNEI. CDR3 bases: TGTGCCAGCAGCTTACCCAGAATGAACACTGAAGCTTTCTTT. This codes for CASSLPRMNTEAFF.

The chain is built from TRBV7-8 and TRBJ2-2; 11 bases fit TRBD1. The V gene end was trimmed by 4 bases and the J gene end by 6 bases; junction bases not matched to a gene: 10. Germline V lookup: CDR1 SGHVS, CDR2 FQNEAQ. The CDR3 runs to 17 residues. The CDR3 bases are TGTGCCAGCAGCTCGTCCCGGACAGGGGGCCTGTCCGGGGAGCTGTTTTTT. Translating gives CASSSSRTGGLSGELFF.

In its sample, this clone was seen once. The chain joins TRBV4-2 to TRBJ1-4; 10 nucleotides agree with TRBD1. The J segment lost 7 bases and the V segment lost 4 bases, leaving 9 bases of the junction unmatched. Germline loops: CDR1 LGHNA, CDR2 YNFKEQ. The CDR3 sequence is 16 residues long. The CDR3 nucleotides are TGTGCCAGCAGCCCCGGGACAGGGGAGCGTCGTGAAAAACTGTTTTTT. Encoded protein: CASSPGTGERREKLFF.

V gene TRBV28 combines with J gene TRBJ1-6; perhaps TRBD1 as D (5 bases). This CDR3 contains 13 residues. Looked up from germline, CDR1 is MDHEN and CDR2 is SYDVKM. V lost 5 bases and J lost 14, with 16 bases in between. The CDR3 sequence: CASSGPGGGALHF. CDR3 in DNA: TGTGCCAGCAGTGGGCCGGGCGGGGGGGCCCTCCACTTT.

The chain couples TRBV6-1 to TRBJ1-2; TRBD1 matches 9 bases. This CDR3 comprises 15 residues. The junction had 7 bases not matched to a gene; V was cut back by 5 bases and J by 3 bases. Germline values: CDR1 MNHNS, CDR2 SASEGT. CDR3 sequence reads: CASSSRRTGDYGYTF. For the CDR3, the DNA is TGTGCCAGCAGTTCTCGCAGGACAGGGGACTATGGCTACACCTTC.

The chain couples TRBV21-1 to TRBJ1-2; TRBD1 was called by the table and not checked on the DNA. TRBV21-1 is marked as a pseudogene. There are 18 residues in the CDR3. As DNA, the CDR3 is TGTGCCAGCAGCAAATTAATCGGAGGACAGGGGGCGTGGGATGGCTACACCTTC. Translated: CASSKLIGGQGAWDGYTF.

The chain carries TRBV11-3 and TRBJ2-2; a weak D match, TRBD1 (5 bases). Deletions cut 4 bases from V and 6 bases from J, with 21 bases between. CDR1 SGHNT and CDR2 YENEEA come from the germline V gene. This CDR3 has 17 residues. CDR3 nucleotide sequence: TGTGCCAGCAGCTCAAGATCAGGGTTTGGCGAAGCCGGGGAGCTGTTTTTT. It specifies CASSSRSGFGEAGELFF.

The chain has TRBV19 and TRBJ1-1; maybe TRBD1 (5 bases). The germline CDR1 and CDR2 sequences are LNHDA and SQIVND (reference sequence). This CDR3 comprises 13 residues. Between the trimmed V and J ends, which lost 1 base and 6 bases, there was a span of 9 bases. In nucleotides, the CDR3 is TGTGCCAGTAGTATAGGCAGGGTCTCTGAAGCTTTCTTT. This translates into CASSIGRVSEAFF.

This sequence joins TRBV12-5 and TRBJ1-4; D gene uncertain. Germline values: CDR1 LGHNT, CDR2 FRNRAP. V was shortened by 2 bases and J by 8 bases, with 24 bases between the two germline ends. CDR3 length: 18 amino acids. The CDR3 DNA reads TGTGCTAGTGGTTTGTTGCAGGTTTCAGTCCGCCATGAGGAAAAACTGTTTTTT. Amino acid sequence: CASGLLQVSVRHEEKLFF.

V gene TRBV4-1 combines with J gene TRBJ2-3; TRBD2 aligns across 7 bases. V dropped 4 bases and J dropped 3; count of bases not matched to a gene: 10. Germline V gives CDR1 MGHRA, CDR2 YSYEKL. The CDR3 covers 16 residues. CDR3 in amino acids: CASSRSGLAETDTQYF. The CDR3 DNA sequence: TGCGCCAGCAGCCGTAGTGGGCTAGCGGAGACAGATACGCAGTATTTT.

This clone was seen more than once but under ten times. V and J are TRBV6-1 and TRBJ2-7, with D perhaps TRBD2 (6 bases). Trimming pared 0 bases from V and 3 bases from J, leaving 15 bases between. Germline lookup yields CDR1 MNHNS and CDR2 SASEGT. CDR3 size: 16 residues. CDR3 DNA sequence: TGTGCCAGCAGTGAAGCGCTTCCTAGCGCGGGCTACGAGCAGTACTTC. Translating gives CASSEALPSAGYEQYF.

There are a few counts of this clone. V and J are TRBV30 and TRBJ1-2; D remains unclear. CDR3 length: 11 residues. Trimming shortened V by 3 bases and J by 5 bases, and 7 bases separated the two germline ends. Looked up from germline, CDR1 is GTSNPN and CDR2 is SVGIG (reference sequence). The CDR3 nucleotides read TGTGCCTGGAGCTCGTTATATGGCTACACCTTC. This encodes CAWSSLYGYTF.

The CDR3 nucleotides read TGTGCCAGCAGCCCAGGGGAATATTACACTGAAGCTTTCTTT. Its protein product is CASSPGEYYTEAFF. The chain combines TRBV5-4 with TRBJ1-1, with D perhaps matching TRBD1 (6 bases). The CDR3 length is 14 residues. The germline gives CDR1 SGHNT, CDR2 YYREEE (reference sequence). Trimming removed 4 bases from V and 3 bases from J, with 13 bases in between.

CDR3 DNA sequence: TGTGCCAGTAGTAGGACTAGCGGGGGGGTCAATGAGCAGTTCTTC. As protein: CASSRTSGGVNEQFF. V usage is TRBV19 and J usage is TRBJ2-1; 15 bases match TRBD2. CDR1 is LNHDA and CDR2 is SQIVND in the germline V gene (reference sequence). CDR3 length: 15 amino acids. V was pared by 4 bases and J by 6 bases, with 1 base of the junction left unmatched. Supplemented by reference TRBV19 and TRBJ2-1, the full variable domain reads DGGITQSPKYLFRKEGQNVTLSCEQNLNHDAMYWYRQDPGQGLRLIYYSQIVNDFQKGDIAEGYSVSREKKESFPLTVTSAQKNPTAFYLCASSRTSGGVNEQFFGPGTRLTVL.

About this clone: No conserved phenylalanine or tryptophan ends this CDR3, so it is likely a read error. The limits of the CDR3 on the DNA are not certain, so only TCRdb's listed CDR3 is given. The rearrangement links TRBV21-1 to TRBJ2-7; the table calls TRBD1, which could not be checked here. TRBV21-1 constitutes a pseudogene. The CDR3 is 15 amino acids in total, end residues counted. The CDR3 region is CASSTSGQGFYEQYL.

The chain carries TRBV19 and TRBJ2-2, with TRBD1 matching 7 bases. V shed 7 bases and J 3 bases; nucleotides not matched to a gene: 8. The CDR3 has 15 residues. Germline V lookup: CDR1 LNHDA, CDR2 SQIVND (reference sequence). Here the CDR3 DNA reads TGTGCCAGTACCCGGACAGGACTCTACACCGGGGAGCTGTTTTTT. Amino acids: CASTRTGLYTGELFF. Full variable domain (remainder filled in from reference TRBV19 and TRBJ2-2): DGGITQSPKYLFRKEGQNVTLSCEQNLNHDAMYWYRQDPGQGLRLIYYSQIVNDFQKGDIAEGYSVSREKKESFPLTVTSAQKNPTAFYLCASTRTGLYTGELFFGEGSRLTVL.

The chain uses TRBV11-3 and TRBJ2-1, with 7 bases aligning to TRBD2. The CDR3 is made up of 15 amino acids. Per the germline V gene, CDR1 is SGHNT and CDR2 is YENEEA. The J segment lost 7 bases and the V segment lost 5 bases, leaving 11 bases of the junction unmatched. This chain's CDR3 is CASSPIAGARNEQFF. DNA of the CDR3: TGTGCCAGCAGCCCTATAGCGGGCGCCCGAAATGAGCAGTTCTTC.

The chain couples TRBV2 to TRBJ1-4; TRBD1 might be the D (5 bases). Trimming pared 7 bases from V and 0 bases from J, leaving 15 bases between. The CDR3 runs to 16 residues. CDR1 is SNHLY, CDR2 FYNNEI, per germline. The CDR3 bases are TGTGCCAGCAAGCGGGTAGGACATTCAACTAATGAAAAACTGTTTTTT. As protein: CASKRVGHSTNEKLFF.

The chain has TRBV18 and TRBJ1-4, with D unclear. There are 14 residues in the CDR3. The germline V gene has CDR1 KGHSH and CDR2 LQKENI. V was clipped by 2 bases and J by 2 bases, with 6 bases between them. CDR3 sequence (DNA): TGTGCCAGCTCACCAGACTGGACTAATGAAAAACTGTTTTTT. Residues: CASSPDWTNEKLFF.

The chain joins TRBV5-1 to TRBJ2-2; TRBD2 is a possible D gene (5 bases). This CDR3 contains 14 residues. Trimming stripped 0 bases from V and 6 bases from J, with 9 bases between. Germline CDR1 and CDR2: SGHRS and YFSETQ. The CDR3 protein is CASSLGAGAGELFF. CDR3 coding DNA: TGCGCCAGCAGCTTGGGGGCCGGGGCCGGGGAGCTGTTTTTT. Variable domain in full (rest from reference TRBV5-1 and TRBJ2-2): KAGVTQTPRYLIKTRGQQVTLSCSPISGHRSVSWYQQTPGQGLQFLFEYFSETQRNKGNFPGRFSGRQFSNSRSEMNVSTLELGDSALYLCASSLGAGAGELFFGEGSRLTVL.

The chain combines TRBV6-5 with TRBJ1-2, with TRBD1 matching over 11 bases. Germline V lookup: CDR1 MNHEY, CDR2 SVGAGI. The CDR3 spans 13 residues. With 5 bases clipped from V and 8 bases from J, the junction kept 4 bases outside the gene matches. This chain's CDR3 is CASSPGQGGGYTF. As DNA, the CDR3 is TGTGCCAGCAGTCCGGGACAGGGGGGCGGCTACACCTTC.

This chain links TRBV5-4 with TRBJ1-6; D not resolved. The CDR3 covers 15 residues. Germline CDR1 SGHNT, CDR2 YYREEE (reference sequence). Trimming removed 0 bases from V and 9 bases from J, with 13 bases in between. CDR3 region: CASSLGPRSVSPLHF. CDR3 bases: TGTGCCAGCAGCTTGGGACCGAGGTCGGTTTCACCCCTCCACTTT.

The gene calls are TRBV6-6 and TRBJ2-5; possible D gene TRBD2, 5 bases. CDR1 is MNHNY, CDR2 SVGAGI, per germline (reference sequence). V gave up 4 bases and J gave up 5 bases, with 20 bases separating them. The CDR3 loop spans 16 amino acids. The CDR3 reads CASSSARTGLEETQYF. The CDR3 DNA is TGTGCCAGCAGTTCCGCGCGGACTGGTTTAGAGGAGACCCAGTACTTC.

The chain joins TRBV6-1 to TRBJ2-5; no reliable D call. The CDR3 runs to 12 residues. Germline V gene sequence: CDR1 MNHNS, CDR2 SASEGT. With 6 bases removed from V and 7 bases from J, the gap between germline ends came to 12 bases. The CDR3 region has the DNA TGTGCCAGCAGCCTTCGTGGCGGGACCCAGTACTTC. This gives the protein CASSLRGGTQYF.

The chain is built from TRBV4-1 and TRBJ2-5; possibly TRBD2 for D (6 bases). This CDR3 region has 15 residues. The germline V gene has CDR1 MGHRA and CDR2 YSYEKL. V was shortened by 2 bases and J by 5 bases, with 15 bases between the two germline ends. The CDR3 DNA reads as TGCGCCAGCAGCCAAACCGGGACTCTGAGTGAGACCCAGTACTTC. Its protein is CASSQTGTLSETQYF.